A single sample is the source of the 25 T cell receptor beta chains below, sequenced in a study of cytomegalovirus exposure and HLA in healthy donors. PCR used 60 Vbeta primers and 13 Jbeta primers. Profiled with immunoSEQ multiplex PCR; TCRdb holds only in-frame clones, not every one. This sample carries 200,000 to 300,000 clones, about four fifths of them seen once, and the ten largest clones take 2%. The sample was PBMCs. The receptors here all came from a woman between 40 and 50 years old in good health and CMV-seropositive.

The chain employs TRBV19 and TRBJ1-3; no clear D gene. Trimming cost V 3 bases and J 2 bases, with 11 bases left between them. Per the germline V gene, CDR1 is LNHDA and CDR2 is SQIVND (reference sequence). This CDR3 spans 15 amino acids. The CDR3 reads CASSIPTSAGNTIYF. The CDR3 nucleotides are TGTGCCAGTAGTATCCCAACCAGCGCTGGAAACACCATATATTTT.

The chain combines TRBV19 with TRBJ1-1; TRBD1 aligns across 8 bases. CDR1 and CDR2 from the germline V gene are LNHDA and SQIVND (reference sequence). J gave up 4 bases and V 5 bases, and 6 bases lay outside the gene matches. This CDR3 has 14 amino acids. CDR3: CASSLQGVSTEAFF. CDR3 coding DNA: TGTGCCAGTAGTTTACAGGGGGTTAGCACTGAAGCTTTCTTT. Combining the CDR3 with reference TRBV19 and TRBJ1-1 gives the whole variable domain DGGITQSPKYLFRKEGQNVTLSCEQNLNHDAMYWYRQDPGQGLRLIYYSQIVNDFQKGDIAEGYSVSREKKESFPLTVTSAQKNPTAFYLCASSLQGVSTEAFFGQGTRLTVV.

The chain links TRBV21-1 to TRBJ1-4. TRBV21-1 is listed as a pseudogene. The CDR3 spans 19 residues. As DNA, the CDR3 is TGTGCCAGCAGCACAAAAACCGGGGGTCGGGCAGTAGATAATGAAAAACTGTTTTTT. It codes for CASSTKTGGRAVDNEKLFF.

CDR3 sequence reads: CAWSAARTAVNEKLFF. The CDR3 nucleotides read TGTGCCTGGAGTGCTGCCCGGACAGCGGTTAATGAAAAACTGTTTTTT. The genes are TRBV30 and TRBJ1-4; weak D call: TRBD1 (6 bases). The CDR3 has 16 amino acids. V was cut by 1 base and J by 4 bases, with 16 bases left in between. Germline lookup yields CDR1 GTSNPN and CDR2 SVGIG (reference sequence).

The chain is built from TRBV18 and TRBJ2-7, with TRBD2 identical over 13 bases. From germline, CDR1 is KGHSH and CDR2 LQKENI. The CDR3 runs to 17 residues. Unmatched junction bases numbered 7, after V lost 3 bases and J lost 2 bases. The CDR3 is CASSPGTSGMGTYEQYF. In nucleotides, the CDR3 is TGTGCCAGCTCACCTGGGACTAGCGGGATGGGTACCTACGAGCAGTACTTC.

The chain combines TRBV12-5 with TRBJ2-7, with a weak D call TRBD1 (6 bases). V shed 3 bases and J shed 0 bases, with 12 bases lying between them. CDR3 size: 15 residues. CDR1 is LGHNT, CDR2 FRNRAP, per germline. CDR3 amino acids: CASGFIPGDSYEQYF. CDR3 DNA sequence: TGTGCTAGTGGTTTCATTCCAGGGGACTCCTACGAGCAGTACTTC.

The J gene is TRBJ1-5, the V gene TRBV5-6; tentative D call: TRBD1 (5 bases). Germline V gene lookup returns CDR1 SGHDT and CDR2 YYEEEE. The CDR3 length is 16 residues. Trimming took 0 bases from V and 2 from J, leaving 12 bases between them. The CDR3 sequence: CASSLARVLGNQPQHF. DNA of the CDR3: TGTGCCAGCAGCTTGGCCAGGGTTTTGGGCAATCAGCCCCAGCATTTT.

The rearrangement uses TRBV6-1 and TRBJ1-4, with D possibly being TRBD1 (5 bases). V was clipped by 7 bases and J by 13 bases, with 19 bases between them. Germline V lookup: CDR1 MNHNS, CDR2 SASEGT. The CDR3 totals 13 residues. CDR3 nucleotide sequence: TGTGCCAGCACCCCCCGGGCGGGGGTAGGACTGTTTTTT. Translating gives CASTPRAGVGLFF.

The gene calls are TRBV28 and TRBJ1-5, with a possible D match to TRBD1 (5 bases). The germline gives CDR1 MDHEN, CDR2 SYDVKM. This CDR3 contains 15 residues. Trimming left V 5 bases short and J 3 bases short, with 14 bases between. The CDR3 region has the DNA TGTGCCAGCAGTCCACCAGGGTATTCCAATCAGCCCCAGCATTTT. Translation: CASSPPGYSNQPQHF.

This chain connects TRBV19 to TRBJ2-7; TRBD1 matches 11 bases. The CDR3 totals 15 residues. V was pared by 7 bases and J by 5 bases, with 10 bases of the junction left unmatched. Germline V gives CDR1 LNHDA, CDR2 SQIVND (reference sequence). In DNA, the CDR3 is TGTGCCAGTACTAAGGGGGGGACAGGGGGACACGAGCAGTACTTC. It codes for CASTKGGTGGHEQYF.

This clone has a handful of counts. The chain combines TRBV28 with TRBJ1-1; D unclear. This CDR3 spans 12 amino acids. Trimming pared 9 bases from V and 0 bases from J, leaving 8 bases between. Germline V gives CDR1 MDHEN, CDR2 SYDVKM. Written as DNA, the CDR3 is TGTGCCAGTGACACTGTGAACACTGAAGCTTTCTTT. It yields the protein CASDTVNTEAFF.

V and J are TRBV29-1 and TRBJ2-1; 13 bases fit TRBD2. Germline CDR1 and CDR2: SQVTM and ANQGSEA. This CDR3 spans 14 amino acids. With 5 bases clipped from V and 9 bases from J, the junction kept 7 bases outside the gene matches. This chain's CDR3 is CSVLGTSGTLEQFF. The CDR3 bases are TGCAGCGTTTTGGGGACTAGCGGGACCCTTGAGCAGTTCTTC.

The genes are TRBV9 and TRBJ2-7; 7 bases match TRBD1. Germline values: CDR1 SGDLS, CDR2 YYNGEE. Trimming took 4 bases from V and 0 from J; bases not matched to a gene: 7. The CDR3 has 15 amino acids. The CDR3 sequence is CASSLEQGTSYEQYF. The DNA of the CDR3 is TGTGCCAGCAGCCTCGAACAGGGGACCTCCTACGAGCAGTACTTC.

This clone was detected only a few times. The J gene is TRBJ2-7, the V gene TRBV6-1; 8 bases map to TRBD1. CDR3 length: 14 amino acids. CDR1 is MNHNS and CDR2 is SASEGT in the germline V gene. Unmatched junction bases numbered 9, after V lost 8 bases and J lost 3 bases. The CDR3 sequence: CASLSDRGVYEQYF. The CDR3 DNA reads TGTGCCAGCTTGTCCGACAGGGGAGTCTACGAGCAGTACTTC.

This chain uses TRBV11-2 with TRBJ2-3, with a tentative D call TRBD1 (5 bases). The CDR3 is made up of 16 amino acids. V shed 3 bases and J shed 5 bases, with 18 bases lying between them. CDR1 is SGHAT and CDR2 is FQNNGV in the germline V gene. The CDR3 DNA sequence: TGTGCCAGCAGCTTTAAGGTTTCAATTACAGGAGATACGCAGTATTTT. Translation gives CASSFKVSITGDTQYF.

This chain links TRBV25-1 with TRBJ2-6; D not resolved. Germline CDR1 is MGHDK and CDR2 is SYGVNS. CDR3 size: 16 residues. The germline V and J ends were trimmed by 4 bases and 0 bases, with 10 bases remaining between them. CDR3 sequence reads: CASSGRAGSGANVLTF. CDR3 coding DNA: TGTGCCAGCAGTGGGCGAGCAGGCTCTGGGGCCAACGTCCTGACTTTC.

Regarding this clone: The junction shows a germline mismatch at one end, possibly a read error. V gene TRBV7-7 combines with J gene TRBJ2-1; TRBD2 is a possible D gene (5 bases). The CDR3 has 17 amino acids. Germline V gives CDR1 SSHAT, CDR2 FNYEAQ (reference sequence). CDR3 residues: CASSPSDLPSSYNEQFF. CDR3 DNA sequence: TGTGCTAGCAGCCCCTCGGACTTGCCGAGCTCCTACAATGAGCAGTTCTTC.

The chain joins TRBV4-1 to TRBJ1-1, with D perhaps matching TRBD1 (6 bases). This CDR3 spans 14 amino acids. The V gene lost 0 bases and the J gene lost 10 bases, with 15 bases spanning the gap. CDR1 is MGHRA, CDR2 YSYEKL, per germline. CDR3 amino acids: CASSQEGAISPAFF. The CDR3, as DNA: TGCGCCAGCAGCCAAGAGGGGGCGATAAGTCCAGCTTTCTTT.

In its sample, this clone was seen a few times. The chain couples TRBV4-1 to TRBJ1-1; a possible D gene is TRBD1 (6 bases). The V gene's germline CDR1 is MGHRA and CDR2 YSYEKL. V was shortened by 4 bases and J by 1 base, with 13 bases between the two germline ends. CDR3 length equals 15 residues. The CDR3 loop is CASSRGGGPNTEAFF. CDR3 DNA: TGCGCCAGCAGCCGGGGCGGGGGCCCGAACACTGAAGCTTTCTTT.

The table lists this clone with a few counts. The chain recombines TRBV29-1 with TRBJ1-3; D is undetermined. Germline CDR1 reads SQVTM; CDR2 reads ANQGSEA. CDR3 length equals 14 residues. In DNA, the CDR3 is TGCAGTCAAACTGTGAGGTTCTCTGGAAACACCATATATTTT. This gives the protein CSQTVRFSGNTIYF.

V usage is TRBV7-8 and J usage is TRBJ2-5; TRBD1 agrees at 9 bases. Trimming took 5 bases from V and 5 from J; bases not matched to a gene: 9. From germline, CDR1 is SGHVS and CDR2 FQNEAQ. The CDR3 spans 15 residues. CDR3 DNA: TGTGCCAGCAGCGCGGGGACAGGGAGTCAGGAGACCCAGTACTTC. This codes for CASSAGTGSQETQYF.

The chain has TRBV10-3 and TRBJ2-1; 8 nucleotides agree with TRBD2. V lost 7 bases to trimming and J lost 8 bases; unmatched junction nucleotides: 13. CDR3 size: 15 residues. Germline V lookup: CDR1 ENHRY, CDR2 SYGVKD. CDR3 loop: CAIMQGAGERDEQFF. The CDR3, as DNA: TGTGCCATCATGCAGGGAGCGGGAGAGCGGGATGAGCAGTTCTTC.

The rearrangement links TRBV10-3 to TRBJ2-1, with D maybe TRBD2 (6 bases). Germline loops: CDR1 ENHRY, CDR2 SYGVKD. The V and J ends lost 4 bases and 4 bases respectively, with 17 bases between them. CDR3 size: 16 residues. CDR3 sequence: CAISALGGVSYNEQFF. CDR3 sequence (DNA): TGTGCCATCAGTGCCCTCGGGGGTGTTTCGTACAATGAGCAGTTCTTC.

The chain joins TRBV7-9 to TRBJ2-3; TRBD2 agrees at 9 bases. Germline lookup yields CDR1 SEHNR and CDR2 FQNEAQ (reference sequence). The CDR3 length is 15 residues. Trimming cost V 5 bases and J 2 bases; bases outside gene matches: 5. Here the CDR3 reads CASSSSGRDTDTQYF. CDR3 bases: TGTGCCAGCAGCAGTAGCGGGAGAGACACAGATACGCAGTATTTT.

The rearrangement links TRBV5-5 to TRBJ2-1; 9 bases map to TRBD2. V lost 1 base, J lost 4 bases, and 3 bases stayed unmatched. Germline V CDR1 and CDR2: SGHKS, YYEKEE (reference sequence). The CDR3 consists of 15 residues. The CDR3 region has the DNA TGTGCCAGCAGCTTGTTAGCGGGAGCTTACAATGAGCAGTTCTTC. It specifies CASSLLAGAYNEQFF.